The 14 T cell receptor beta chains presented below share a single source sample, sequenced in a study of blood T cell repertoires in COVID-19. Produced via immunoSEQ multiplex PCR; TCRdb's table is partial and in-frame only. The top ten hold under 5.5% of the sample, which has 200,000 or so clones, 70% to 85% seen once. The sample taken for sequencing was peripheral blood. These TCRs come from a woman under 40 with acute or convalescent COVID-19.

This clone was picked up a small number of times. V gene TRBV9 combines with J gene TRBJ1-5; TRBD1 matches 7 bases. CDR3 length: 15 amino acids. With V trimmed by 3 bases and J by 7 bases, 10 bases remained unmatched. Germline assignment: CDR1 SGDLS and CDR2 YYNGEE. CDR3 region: CASSARGQVGQPQHF. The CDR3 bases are TGTGCCAGCAGCGCGAGAGGACAGGTTGGGCAGCCCCAGCATTTT.

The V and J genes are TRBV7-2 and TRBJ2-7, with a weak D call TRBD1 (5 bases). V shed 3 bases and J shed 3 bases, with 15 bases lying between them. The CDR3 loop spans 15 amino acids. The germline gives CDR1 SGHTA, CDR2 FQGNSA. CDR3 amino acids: CASSFGLAGHYEQYF. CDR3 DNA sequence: TGTGCCAGCAGCTTCGGTCTGGCTGGACACTACGAGCAGTACTTC.

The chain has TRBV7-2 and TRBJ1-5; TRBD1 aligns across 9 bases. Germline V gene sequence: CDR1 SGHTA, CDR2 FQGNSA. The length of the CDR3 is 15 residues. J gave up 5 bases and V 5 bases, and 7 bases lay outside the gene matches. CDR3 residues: CASSVDRGVYQPQHF. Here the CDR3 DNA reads TGTGCCAGCAGCGTTGACAGGGGGGTTTATCAGCCCCAGCATTTT. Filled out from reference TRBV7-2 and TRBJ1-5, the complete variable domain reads GAGVSQSPSNKVTEKGKDVELRCDPISGHTALYWYRQSLGQGLEFLIYFQGNSAPDKSGLPSDRFSAERTGGSVSTLTIQRTQQEDSAVYLCASSVDRGVYQPQHFGDGTRLSIL.

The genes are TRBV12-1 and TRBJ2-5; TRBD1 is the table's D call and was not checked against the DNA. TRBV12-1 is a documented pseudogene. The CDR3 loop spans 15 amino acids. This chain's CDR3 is CASSYHSRDLETQYF. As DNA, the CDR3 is TGTGCCAGCAGCTACCACTCCAGGGATTTAGAGACCCAGTACTTC.

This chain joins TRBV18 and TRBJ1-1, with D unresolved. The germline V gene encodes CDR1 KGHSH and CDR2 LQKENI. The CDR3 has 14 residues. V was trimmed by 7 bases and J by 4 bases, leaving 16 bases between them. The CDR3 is CASLKTESGTEAFF. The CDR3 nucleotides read TGTGCCAGCTTAAAAACGGAAAGCGGCACTGAAGCTTTCTTT.

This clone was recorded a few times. CDR3 coding DNA: TGTGCCAGCAGCTCACTTACCGGGACAGGGCACGAGACCCAGTACTTC. This encodes CASSSLTGTGHETQYF. The chain couples TRBV7-8 to TRBJ2-5; 9 bases line up with TRBD1. CDR3 length: 16 residues. Germline V gene data show CDR1 as SGHVS and CDR2 as FQNEAQ. Germline trimming cut 4 bases from V and 5 bases from J; bases unmatched to any gene: 11.

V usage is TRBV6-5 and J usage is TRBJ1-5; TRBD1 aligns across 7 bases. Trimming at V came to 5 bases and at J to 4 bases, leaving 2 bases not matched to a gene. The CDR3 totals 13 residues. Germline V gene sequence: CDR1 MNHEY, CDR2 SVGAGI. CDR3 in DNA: TGTGCCAGCAGTCGACAGGGAAATCAGCCCCAGCATTTT. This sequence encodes CASSRQGNQPQHF.

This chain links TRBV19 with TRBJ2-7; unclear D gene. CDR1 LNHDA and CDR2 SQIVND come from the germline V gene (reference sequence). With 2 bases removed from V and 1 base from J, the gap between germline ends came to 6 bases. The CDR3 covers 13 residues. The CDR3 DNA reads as TGTGCCAGTAGTATATCATCATCCTACGAGCAGTACTTC. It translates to CASSISSSYEQYF. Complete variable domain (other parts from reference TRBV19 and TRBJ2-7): DGGITQSPKYLFRKEGQNVTLSCEQNLNHDAMYWYRQDPGQGLRLIYYSQIVNDFQKGDIAEGYSVSREKKESFPLTVTSAQKNPTAFYLCASSISSSYEQYFGPGTRLTVT.

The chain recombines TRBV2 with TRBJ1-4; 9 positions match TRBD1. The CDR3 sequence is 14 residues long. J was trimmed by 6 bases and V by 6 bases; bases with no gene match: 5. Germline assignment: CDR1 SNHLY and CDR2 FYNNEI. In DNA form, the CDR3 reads TGTGCCAGCAGGCTGGACAGGGGATATGAAAAACTGTTTTTT. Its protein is CASRLDRGYEKLFF. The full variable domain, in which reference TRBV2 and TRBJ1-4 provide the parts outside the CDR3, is EPEVTQTPSHQVTQMGQEVILRCVPISNHLYFYWYRQILGQKVEFLVSFYNNEISEKSEIFDDQFSVERPDGSNFTLKIRSTKLEDSAMYFCASRLDRGYEKLFFGSGTQLSVL.

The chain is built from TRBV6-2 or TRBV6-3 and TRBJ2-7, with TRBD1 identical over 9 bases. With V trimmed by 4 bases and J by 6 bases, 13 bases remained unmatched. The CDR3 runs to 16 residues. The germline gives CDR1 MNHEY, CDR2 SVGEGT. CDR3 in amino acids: CASSSSVNRGRGEQYF. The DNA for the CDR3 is TGTGCCAGCAGTTCATCGGTTAACAGGGGGCGAGGCGAGCAGTACTTC.

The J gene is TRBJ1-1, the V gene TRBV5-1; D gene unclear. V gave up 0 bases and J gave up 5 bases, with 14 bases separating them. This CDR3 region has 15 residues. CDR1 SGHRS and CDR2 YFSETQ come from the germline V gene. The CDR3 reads CASSLEWIPATEAFF. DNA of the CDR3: TGCGCCAGCAGCTTGGAGTGGATCCCAGCGACTGAAGCTTTCTTT.

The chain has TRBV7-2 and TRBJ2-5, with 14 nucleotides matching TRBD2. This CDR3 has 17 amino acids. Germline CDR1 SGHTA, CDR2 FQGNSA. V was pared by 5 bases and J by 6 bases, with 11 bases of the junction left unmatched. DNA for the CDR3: TGTGCCAGCAGCCCTCTGACTAGCGGGAGGGAATTAAAGACCCAGTACTTC. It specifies CASSPLTSGRELKTQYF.

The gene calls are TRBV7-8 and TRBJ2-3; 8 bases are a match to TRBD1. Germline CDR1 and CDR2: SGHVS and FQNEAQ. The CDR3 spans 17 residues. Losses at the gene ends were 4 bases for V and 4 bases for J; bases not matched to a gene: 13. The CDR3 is CASSSRLQGEVADTQYF. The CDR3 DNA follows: TGTGCCAGCAGCTCTCGACTACAGGGGGAGGTTGCAGATACGCAGTATTTT.

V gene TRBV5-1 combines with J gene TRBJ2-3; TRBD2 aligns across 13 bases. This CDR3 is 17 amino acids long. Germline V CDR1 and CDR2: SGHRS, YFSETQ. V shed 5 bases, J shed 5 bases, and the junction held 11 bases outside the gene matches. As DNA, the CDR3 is TGCGCCAGCAGGTTCCGACTAGCGGGGGGCCGACGAGATACGCAGTATTTT. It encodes CASRFRLAGGRRDTQYF. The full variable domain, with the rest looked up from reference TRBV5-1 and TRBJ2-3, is KAGVTQTPRYLIKTRGQQVTLSCSPISGHRSVSWYQQTPGQGLQFLFEYFSETQRNKGNFPGRFSGRQFSNSRSEMNVSTLELGDSALYLCASRFRLAGGRRDTQYFGPGTRLTVL.